The 21 T cell receptor beta chains in this list originate from one sample, sequenced in a study of cytomegalovirus exposure and HLA in healthy donors. Primers for the PCR totalled 60 Vbeta and 13 Jbeta. The method was immunoSEQ multiplex PCR; TCRdb's version includes in-frame clones alone and lacks a portion of them. The repertoire holds fewer than 250,000 clones, with approximately 86% as singletons. The source material was PBMCs. The receptors come from a young woman in good health and CMV-seronegative.

This CDR3 reads CASSWGQVGGYSNQPQHF. CDR3 bases: TGTGCCAGCAGCTGGGGACAGGTGGGGGGTTATAGCAATCAGCCCCAGCATTTT. The chain combines TRBV5-5 with TRBJ1-5, with 8 bases fitting TRBD1. Trimming took 3 bases from V and 0 from J; bases not matched to a gene: 11. The V gene's germline CDR1 is SGHKS and CDR2 YYEKEE (reference sequence). The CDR3 has 18 amino acids.

The chain has TRBV6-4 and TRBJ1-2, with D possibly TRBD1 on 6 matching bases. V gave up 6 bases and J gave up 0 bases, with 11 bases separating them. The CDR3 contains 14 residues. Germline values: CDR1 MRHNA, CDR2 SNTAGT. The CDR3 reads CASRPTGSNYGYTF. CDR3 DNA sequence: TGTGCCAGCAGACCGACAGGATCTAACTATGGCTACACCTTC.

The rearrangement links TRBV10-3 to TRBJ1-5, with D perhaps TRBD1 (5 bases). CDR1 is ENHRY, CDR2 SYGVKD, per germline. This CDR3 region has 14 residues. Trimming took 3 bases from V and 3 from J, leaving 9 bases between them. DNA for the CDR3: TGTGCCATCAGTGACGGCAGGGCCAATCAGCCCCAGCATTTT. This translates into CAISDGRANQPQHF.

The gene calls are TRBV11-2 and TRBJ2-1; D is possibly TRBD2 (6 bases). The CDR3 is 17 amino acids. The ends were cut back, 5 bases at V and 3 bases at J, with 20 bases in the middle. Germline V gene lookup returns CDR1 SGHAT and CDR2 FQNNGV. The CDR3 spells CASSDIAATRGYNEQFF. Written as DNA, the CDR3 is TGTGCCAGCAGCGATATAGCTGCGACTAGGGGCTACAATGAGCAGTTCTTC.

This clone came up once. The J gene is TRBJ2-7, the V gene TRBV21-1; the table calls TRBD2, which could not be checked here. TRBV21-1 is reported as a pseudogene. The length of the CDR3 is 16 residues. The DNA for the CDR3 is TGTGCCAGCGGCACGGGACTAGCGGGGCCCCCCTACGAGCAGTACTTC. Its protein is CASGTGLAGPPYEQYF.

This chain links TRBV5-4 with TRBJ1-1; possibly TRBD1 for D (5 bases). The CDR3 covers 15 residues. Germline V gives CDR1 SGHNT, CDR2 YYREEE (reference sequence). V was trimmed by 3 bases and J by 4 bases, leaving 16 bases between them. CDR3 protein: CASSSAGTGGTEAFF. In DNA form, the CDR3 reads TGTGCCAGCAGCTCGGCCGGGACGGGGGGCACTGAAGCTTTCTTT.

This clone appeared a single time. The J gene is TRBJ1-5, the V gene TRBV5-1; 8 bases agree with TRBD1. J gave up 3 bases and V 9 bases, and 8 bases lay outside the gene matches. This CDR3 region has 14 residues. The germline CDR1 and CDR2 sequences are SGHRS and YFSETQ. The CDR3 region is CAIPRQGNNQPQHF. CDR3 sequence (DNA): TGCGCCATCCCCCGACAGGGGAACAATCAGCCCCAGCATTTT.

The chain is built from TRBV6-5 and TRBJ2-1; 7 nucleotides line up with TRBD2. Germline CDR1 MNHEY, CDR2 SVGAGI. CDR3 length: 14 amino acids. V was pared by 4 bases and J by 7 bases, with 7 bases of the junction left unmatched. The CDR3 DNA reads TGTGCCAGCAGTTTGCGACTAGCAGAAAATGAGCAGTTCTTC. It specifies CASSLRLAENEQFF.

This clone has a single count. The gene calls are TRBV19 and TRBJ2-5; the D gene is possibly TRBD2 (6 bases). CDR3 size: 16 residues. Germline CDR1 LNHDA, CDR2 SQIVND (reference sequence). Trimming cost V 4 bases and J 5 bases, with 20 bases left between them. The CDR3 sequence is CASSTLGRTKGETQYF. The CDR3 DNA reads as TGTGCCAGTAGTACCCTCGGAAGGACTAAAGGGGAGACCCAGTACTTC.

In this sample, this clone turned up once. The chain combines TRBV9 with TRBJ1-2; 7 bases map to TRBD1. Germline CDR1 reads SGDLS; CDR2 reads YYNGEE. CDR3 length equals 14 residues. Germline trimming cut 2 bases from V and 2 bases from J; bases unmatched to any gene: 3. The CDR3 sequence: CASSVGTENYGYTF. In DNA, the CDR3 is TGTGCCAGCAGCGTTGGGACAGAGAACTATGGCTACACCTTC.

The V call is TRBV5-4, the J call TRBJ2-2; a possible D gene is TRBD1 (6 bases). Germline CDR1 is SGHNT and CDR2 is YYREEE (reference sequence). The CDR3 has 16 amino acids. Trimming removed 6 bases at V and 0 bases at J, with 15 bases between. CDR3 region: CASTAPGAPNTGELFF. As DNA, the CDR3 is TGTGCCAGCACCGCACCAGGGGCTCCGAACACCGGGGAGCTGTTTTTT.

V and J are TRBV25-1 and TRBJ2-3; 10 bases fit TRBD2. V gave up 2 bases and J gave up 9 bases; unmatched junction bases: 17. The germline V gene encodes CDR1 MGHDK and CDR2 SYGVNS. This CDR3 comprises 18 residues. The CDR3 here is CASSEGLAGETNYDTQYF. The CDR3 region has the DNA TGTGCCAGCAGTGAAGGGCTAGCGGGAGAGACGAACTATGACACGCAGTATTTT.

The chain has TRBV5-1 and TRBJ1-1, with D tentatively TRBD1 (5 bases). The CDR3 sequence is 16 residues long. From germline, CDR1 is SGHRS and CDR2 YFSETQ. The V gene lost 1 base and the J gene lost 1 base, with 14 bases spanning the gap. This CDR3 is CASSLPPDSSNTEAFF. The CDR3 DNA follows: TGCGCCAGCAGCTTGCCCCCTGACAGTTCGAACACTGAAGCTTTCTTT.

V usage is TRBV6-1 and J usage is TRBJ1-2, with D perhaps matching TRBD1 (6 bases). With 7 bases removed from V and 8 bases from J, the gap between germline ends came to 20 bases. Germline CDR1 and CDR2: MNHNS and SASEGT. The length of the CDR3 is 14 residues. This CDR3 is CASNRLLGGLGYTF. The CDR3 nucleotides read TGTGCCAGCAACCGCCTACTCGGGGGGCTAGGCTACACCTTC.

The rearrangement joins TRBV6-6 to TRBJ1-3, with 7 bases fitting TRBD1. Trimming cost V 0 bases and J 4 bases; bases outside gene matches: 0. CDR3 length equals 14 residues. The V gene's germline CDR1 is MNHNY and CDR2 SVGAGI (reference sequence). The CDR3 nucleotides read TGTGCCAGCAGTTACTCGACAGGGGGAAACACCATATATTTT. It codes for CASSYSTGGNTIYF.

V gene TRBV16 combines with J gene TRBJ2-3, with 7 bases fitting TRBD1. From germline, CDR1 is KGHSY and CDR2 FQNENV. CDR3 size: 14 residues. The ends lost 6 bases at V and 2 bases at J; junction bases unmatched: 5. This chain's CDR3 is CASSRGTATDTQYF. CDR3 in DNA: TGTGCCAGCAGTCGAGGGACAGCCACAGATACGCAGTATTTT.

This sequence joins TRBV25-1 and TRBJ1-5, with D possibly matching TRBD1 (5 bases). V shed 6 bases and J shed 0 bases, with 15 bases lying between them. The length of the CDR3 is 16 residues. Germline CDR1 reads MGHDK; CDR2 reads SYGVNS. DNA of the CDR3: TGTGCCAGCAGCCTTCAGGAGGGGAGTAGCAATCAGCCCCAGCATTTT. As protein: CASSLQEGSSNQPQHF.

The V gene is TRBV7-2, the J gene TRBJ2-2, with 9 bases that match TRBD2. Germline CDR1 is SGHTA and CDR2 is FQGNSA. The CDR3 totals 17 residues. Trimming cost V 5 bases and J 6 bases; bases outside gene matches: 13. The CDR3: CASSPRFSGSSAGELFF. CDR3 bases: TGTGCCAGCAGCCCAAGATTTAGCGGGAGTAGCGCCGGGGAGCTGTTTTTT.

This chain connects TRBV4-3 to TRBJ2-7; no definite D call. Germline CDR1 LGHNA, CDR2 YSLEER. V was shortened by 0 bases and J by 3 bases, with 24 bases between the two germline ends. The CDR3 is 19 residues long. The CDR3 region is CASSQEVSTFSLVGYEQYF. CDR3 coding DNA: TGCGCCAGCAGCCAAGAGGTGTCCACCTTCTCCCTAGTAGGCTACGAGCAGTACTTC.

This chain connects TRBV4-1 to TRBJ1-5; the D is unclear. The CDR3 sequence is 15 residues long. With 4 bases removed from V and 4 bases from J, the gap between germline ends came to 14 bases. Germline V gene data show CDR1 as MGHRA and CDR2 as YSYEKL. The CDR3 bases are TGCGCCAGCAGCCCGAAGGAGAGAGGAAATCAGCCCCAGCATTTT. As protein: CASSPKERGNQPQHF.

The chain recombines TRBV28 with TRBJ1-1; possibly TRBD1 for D (5 bases). Trimming pared 4 bases from V and 1 base from J, leaving 13 bases between. Germline V lookup: CDR1 MDHEN, CDR2 SYDVKM. The CDR3 runs to 15 residues. The CDR3 bases are TGTGCCAGCAGTTCTTTAGGGGCCCCGAACACTGAAGCTTTCTTT. Translated, it gives CASSSLGAPNTEAFF.